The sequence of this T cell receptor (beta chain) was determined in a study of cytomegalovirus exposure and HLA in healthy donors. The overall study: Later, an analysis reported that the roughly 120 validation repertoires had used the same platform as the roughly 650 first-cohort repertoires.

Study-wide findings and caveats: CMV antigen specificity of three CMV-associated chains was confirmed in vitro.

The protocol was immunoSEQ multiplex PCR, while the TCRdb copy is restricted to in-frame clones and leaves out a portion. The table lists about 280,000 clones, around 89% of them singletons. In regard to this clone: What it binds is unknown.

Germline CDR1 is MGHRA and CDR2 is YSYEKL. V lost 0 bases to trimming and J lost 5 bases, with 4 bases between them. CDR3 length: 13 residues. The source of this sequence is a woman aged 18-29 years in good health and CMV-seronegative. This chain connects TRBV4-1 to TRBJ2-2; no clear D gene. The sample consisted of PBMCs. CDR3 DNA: TGCGCCAGCAGCCAAGACCGTACCGGGGAGCTGTTTTTT. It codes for CASSQDRTGELFF.